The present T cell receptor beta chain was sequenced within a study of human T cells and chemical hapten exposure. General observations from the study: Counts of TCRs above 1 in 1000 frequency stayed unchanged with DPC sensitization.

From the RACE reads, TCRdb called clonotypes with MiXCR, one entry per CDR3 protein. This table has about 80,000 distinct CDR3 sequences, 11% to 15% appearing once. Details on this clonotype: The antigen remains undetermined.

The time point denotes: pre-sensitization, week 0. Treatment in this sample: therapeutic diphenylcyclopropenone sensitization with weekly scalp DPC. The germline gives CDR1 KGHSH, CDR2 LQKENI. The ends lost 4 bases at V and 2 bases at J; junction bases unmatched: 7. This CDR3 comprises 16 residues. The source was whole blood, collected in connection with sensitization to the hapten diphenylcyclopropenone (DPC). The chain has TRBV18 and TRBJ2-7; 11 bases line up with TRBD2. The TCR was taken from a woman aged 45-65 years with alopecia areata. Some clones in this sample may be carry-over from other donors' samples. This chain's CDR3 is CASSHIGTSGTYEQYF. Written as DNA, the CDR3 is TGTGCCAGCTCACACATTGGGACTAGCGGAACCTACGAGCAGTACTTC.